Below, 27 T cell receptor beta chains from the same sample are listed, as sequenced in a study of blood T cell repertoires in COVID-19. The method was immunoSEQ multiplex PCR; TCRdb's version includes in-frame clones alone and lacks a portion of them. The sample includes roughly 150,000 clones, approximately 88% of them seen just once. Sequences were obtained from PBMCs or T cells enriched from blood (not recorded which). These receptor sequences come from an older man who had been exposed to COVID-19.

The genes are TRBV15 and TRBJ2-7; D is perhaps TRBD2 (6 bases). Germline assignment: CDR1 LNHNV and CDR2 YYDKDF (reference sequence). This CDR3 has 14 amino acids. Between the trimmed V and J ends, which lost 0 bases and 5 bases, there was a span of 11 bases. The CDR3 reads CATSRDFRGNEQYF. The CDR3 DNA follows: TGTGCCACCAGCAGAGATTTCCGGGGGAACGAGCAGTACTTC. The variable domain in full, completed from reference TRBV15 and TRBJ2-7, reads DAMVIQNPRYQVTQFGKPVTLSCSQTLNHNVMYWYQQKSSQAPKLLFHYYDKDFNNEADTPDNFQSRRPNTSFCFLDIRSPGLGDTAMYLCATSRDFRGNEQYFGPGTRLTVT.

This clone was observed a few times. The chain uses TRBV7-8 and TRBJ1-2; D perhaps matches TRBD1 (6 bases). V dropped 4 bases and J dropped 10 bases, with 16 bases sitting between them. CDR3 length: 13 residues. Germline CDR1 and CDR2: SGHVS and FQNEAQ. The DNA of the CDR3 is TGTGCCAGCAGCTCCCGGACAGAGGGTCACTACACCTTC. This codes for CASSSRTEGHYTF. Based on the CDR3 plus reference TRBV7-8 and TRBJ1-2, the full variable domain is GAGVSQSPRYKVAKRGQDVALRCDPISGHVSLFWYQQALGQGPEFLTYFQNEAQLDKSGLPSDRFFAERPEGSVSTLKIQRTQQEDSAVYLCASSSRTEGHYTFGSGTRLTVV.

The chain is built from TRBV19 and TRBJ1-5; a weak D match, TRBD1 (5 bases). Trimming cost V 6 bases and J 6 bases, with 15 bases left between them. The germline V gene encodes CDR1 LNHDA and CDR2 SQIVND (reference sequence). This CDR3 comprises 14 residues. The CDR3 nucleotides are TGTGCCAGTAGGGGGACTCCACGGGGTCAGCCCCAGCATTTT. Its translation is CASRGTPRGQPQHF. Looking up the rest from reference TRBV19 and TRBJ1-5 gives the full variable domain: DGGITQSPKYLFRKEGQNVTLSCEQNLNHDAMYWYRQDPGQGLRLIYYSQIVNDFQKGDIAEGYSVSREKKESFPLTVTSAQKNPTAFYLCASRGTPRGQPQHFGDGTRLSIL.

V usage is TRBV5-1 and J usage is TRBJ2-5, with D possibly being TRBD1 (7 bases). This CDR3 region has 14 residues. From germline, CDR1 is SGHRS and CDR2 YFSETQ. V was trimmed by 4 bases and J by 5 bases, leaving 15 bases between them. CDR3 sequence: CASSPTGRTETQYF. Here the CDR3 DNA reads TGCGCCAGCAGCCCGACAGGGAGGACGGAGACCCAGTACTTC.

About this clone itself: At one end the junction does not follow the germline gene, possibly because of a read error. The V gene is TRBV19, the J gene TRBJ1-5; tentatively, D is TRBD1 (5 bases). CDR1 is LNHDA, CDR2 SQIVND, per germline (reference sequence). This CDR3 comprises 13 residues. CDR3 DNA: TGTGCCACTTCCCGGGGGTTCAATCAACCCCAGCATTTT. This sequence encodes CATSRGFNQPQHF.

The rearrangement links TRBV6-2 or TRBV6-3 to TRBJ2-5; 11 bases are shared with TRBD2. Looked up from germline, CDR1 is MNHEY and CDR2 is SVGEGT. The CDR3 is made up of 15 amino acids. V shed 6 bases and J 0 bases; nucleotides not matched to a gene: 3. The CDR3 spells CASSWTSGYQETQYF. CDR3 nucleotides: TGTGCCAGCAGCTGGACTAGCGGGTACCAAGAGACCCAGTACTTC.

The chain combines TRBV28 with TRBJ2-7; TRBD1 matches 10 bases. Germline V gives CDR1 MDHEN, CDR2 SYDVKM. The CDR3 is 14 amino acids. The junction had 9 bases not matched to a gene; V was cut back by 6 bases and J by 7 bases. CDR3 nucleotide sequence: TGTGCCAGCAGCTCCGGGACAGGGGTTAGAGAGCAGTACTTC. It specifies CASSSGTGVREQYF.

This clone was counted once. The rearrangement links TRBV29-1 to TRBJ2-1; 8 nucleotides agree with TRBD1. Germline V lookup: CDR1 SQVTM, CDR2 ANQGSEA. With V trimmed by 5 bases and J by 0 bases, 3 bases remained unmatched. CDR3 length: 14 amino acids. CDR3 loop: CSVRDRSSYNEQFF. CDR3 coding DNA: TGCAGCGTTCGGGACAGGAGCTCCTACAATGAGCAGTTCTTC.

The chain joins TRBV11-3 to TRBJ2-1, with 9 bases fitting TRBD2. The V gene's germline CDR1 is SGHNT and CDR2 YENEEA. The V segment lost 5 bases and the J segment 0 bases; nucleotides outside the gene matches: 14. The CDR3 sequence is 19 residues long. In DNA, the CDR3 is TGTGCCAGCAGCCCCGGGGGAGCGGGGGGCTTGGGCTCCTACAATGAGCAGTTCTTC. Translating it yields CASSPGGAGGLGSYNEQFF. The full variable domain, completed using reference TRBV11-3 and TRBJ2-1, is EAGVVQSPRYKIIEKKQPVAFWCNPISGHNTLYWYLQNLGQGPELLIRYENEEAVDDSQLPKDRFSAERLKGVDSTLKIQPAELGDSAVYLCASSPGGAGGLGSYNEQFFGPGTRLTVL.

The chain carries TRBV19 and TRBJ1-2; unclear D gene. The CDR3 is made up of 11 amino acids. Germline assignment: CDR1 LNHDA and CDR2 SQIVND (reference sequence). Trimming took off 6 bases at V and 2 bases at J, with 4 bases between the two ends. DNA of the CDR3: TGTGCCAGTAGCCCGAACTATGGCTACACCTTC. Encoded protein: CASSPNYGYTF.

The gene calls are TRBV7-2 and TRBJ2-1; D not resolved. Trimming left V 4 bases short and J 8 bases short, with 12 bases between. The CDR3 length is 13 residues. Germline assignment: CDR1 SGHTA and CDR2 FQGNSA. The chain's CDR3 is CASSSSRSYEQFF. The CDR3 nucleotides read TGTGCCAGCAGCTCCTCCCGAAGCTATGAGCAGTTCTTC.

The chain employs TRBV27 and TRBJ2-7, with 9 bases that match TRBD2. Germline assignment: CDR1 MNHEY and CDR2 SMNVEV (reference sequence). V trimming: 6 bases; J trimming: 7 bases; junction bases outside the gene matches: 16. This CDR3 region has 16 residues. The CDR3 loop is CASSLTAGGPIGEQYF. The CDR3 DNA reads as TGTGCCAGCAGCCTAACGGCGGGGGGGCCAATCGGGGAGCAGTACTTC.

The CDR3 DNA is TGTGCCATCAGTGATAACGGGGGTAGCGGGAGGGCCGTTGGTGAGCAGTTCTTC. It encodes CAISDNGGSGRAVGEQFF. The chain joins TRBV10-3 to TRBJ2-1, with TRBD2 matching 11 bases. The CDR3 sequence is 18 residues long. From germline, CDR1 is ENHRY and CDR2 SYGVKD. V trimming: 3 bases; J trimming: 9 bases; junction bases outside the gene matches: 16.

In DNA, the CDR3 is TGTGCCAGCAGTTTCGATGAGCAGTTCTTC. Translated: CASSFDEQFF. The V gene is TRBV28, the J gene TRBJ2-1; D not resolved. Between the trimmed V and J ends, which lost 3 bases and 8 bases, there was a span of 2 bases. The CDR3 totals 10 residues. CDR1 and CDR2 (germline): MDHEN, SYDVKM.

This chain uses TRBV28 with TRBJ1-4; D gene unclear. Trimming took 8 bases from V and 7 from J, leaving 17 bases between them. Germline V lookup: CDR1 MDHEN, CDR2 SYDVKM. This CDR3 region has 14 residues. CDR3 nucleotide sequence: TGTGCCAGCTTCGACCGTGGCGGAGGTGAAAAACTGTTTTTT. This encodes CASFDRGGGEKLFF.

The V call is TRBV13, the J call TRBJ2-3; 12 bases are a match to TRBD2. With V trimmed by 5 bases and J by 5 bases, 8 bases remained unmatched. The CDR3 covers 16 residues. The germline gives CDR1 PRHDT, CDR2 FYEKMQ (reference sequence). This CDR3 reads CASSPMGLAGLDTQYF. The CDR3 DNA reads TGTGCCAGCAGCCCAATGGGACTAGCGGGCCTAGATACGCAGTATTTT.

The chain carries TRBV10-2 and TRBJ2-7, with D maybe TRBD1 (5 bases). The germline V gene encodes CDR1 WSHSY and CDR2 SAAADI. The CDR3 extends over 14 amino acids. The germline V and J ends were trimmed by 0 bases and 1 base, with 7 bases remaining between them. Here the CDR3 reads CASSESYRSYEQYF. CDR3 in DNA: TGCGCCAGCAGTGAGTCTTACAGGTCCTACGAGCAGTACTTC.

The chain combines TRBV2 with TRBJ1-1; possibly TRBD1 for D (5 bases). The CDR3 covers 14 residues. V lost 8 bases to trimming and J lost 0 bases, with 13 bases between them. The germline V gene has CDR1 SNHLY and CDR2 FYNNEI. For the CDR3, the DNA is TGTGCCAGCGGTGGGACTGCACTGAACACTGAAGCTTTCTTT. Protein: CASGGTALNTEAFF.

The rearrangement joins TRBV27 to TRBJ2-1; 12 positions agree with TRBD2. The CDR3 has 15 amino acids. V gave up 5 bases and J gave up 5 bases; unmatched junction bases: 4. From germline, CDR1 is MNHEY and CDR2 SMNVEV (reference sequence). In nucleotides, the CDR3 is TGTGCCAGCAGTATAGGACTAGCGGGAAACAATGAGCAGTTCTTC. As protein: CASSIGLAGNNEQFF.

This clone has a handful of counts. The CDR3 DNA sequence: TGTGCCAGCCATGGGACTAGCGGATACACCGGGGAGCTGTTTTTT. It encodes CASHGTSGYTGELFF. The chain combines TRBV6-5 with TRBJ2-2; 11 bases agree with TRBD2. The V segment lost 8 bases and the J segment 3 bases; nucleotides outside the gene matches: 5. Germline V gene sequence: CDR1 MNHEY, CDR2 SVGAGI. The CDR3 runs to 15 residues.

This chain uses TRBV7-9 with TRBJ1-2, with 7 bases matching TRBD1. V shed 2 bases and J 1 base; nucleotides not matched to a gene: 10. CDR1 is SEHNR and CDR2 is FQNEAQ in the germline V gene (reference sequence). CDR3 length: 17 amino acids. CDR3 loop: CASSLIGGRQGNYGYTF. CDR3 sequence (DNA): TGTGCCAGCAGCTTAATCGGGGGCCGACAGGGTAACTATGGCTACACCTTC.

This clone has just one count. The chain carries TRBV28 and TRBJ1-1; no definite D call. Germline CDR1 reads MDHEN; CDR2 reads SYDVKM. The CDR3 totals 14 residues. V gave up 4 bases and J gave up 5 bases, with 14 bases separating them. CDR3 residues: CASSYPRRGTEAFF. The CDR3 DNA follows: TGTGCCAGCAGTTACCCTAGGCGTGGGACTGAAGCTTTCTTT.

The J gene is TRBJ2-2, the V gene TRBV6-5; 8 nucleotides line up with TRBD1. V lost 6 bases and J lost 2; bases outside the gene matches: 5. Germline V gene sequence: CDR1 MNHEY, CDR2 SVGAGI. The CDR3 is 15 residues long. DNA for the CDR3: TGTGCCAGCAGGACCGCAGGGGGCAACACCGGGGAGCTGTTTTTT. This gives the protein CASRTAGGNTGELFF.

This clone was counted once. V is TRBV6-5 and J is TRBJ2-5; D remains unclear. Germline-derived CDR1 and CDR2 are MNHEY and SVGAGI. The CDR3 totals 13 residues. Trimming removed 8 bases from V and 1 base from J, with 11 bases in between. The CDR3 is CASALNGQETQYF. The CDR3 bases are TGTGCCAGCGCCCTCAACGGCCAAGAGACCCAGTACTTC.

This clone was found once. The chain recombines TRBV19 with TRBJ2-7; 9 bases agree with TRBD2. Germline V lookup: CDR1 LNHDA, CDR2 SQIVND (reference sequence). The CDR3 is 14 residues long. The J segment lost 6 bases and the V segment lost 3 bases, leaving 6 bases of the junction unmatched. CDR3 sequence reads: CASSIGGRAGEQYF. Here the CDR3 DNA reads TGTGCCAGTAGTATCGGCGGGAGGGCCGGCGAGCAGTACTTC.

This clone was counted once. The chain recombines TRBV4-2 with TRBJ2-7, with D perhaps TRBD1 (6 bases). Germline V gene sequence: CDR1 LGHNA, CDR2 YNFKEQ. V was clipped by 0 bases and J by 2 bases, with 8 bases between them. The CDR3 runs to 14 residues. Written as DNA, the CDR3 is TGTGCCAGCAGCCAAGACACAGGGCCCTACGAGCAGTACTTC. It encodes CASSQDTGPYEQYF.

V is TRBV27 and J is TRBJ1-2; the match to TRBD1 covers 10 bases. The CDR3 has 15 amino acids. V lost 4 bases to trimming and J lost 8 bases; unmatched junction nucleotides: 10. Germline V gene lookup returns CDR1 MNHEY and CDR2 SMNVEV (reference sequence). The CDR3 reads CASSSPGQGTWGYTF. DNA for the CDR3: TGTGCCAGCAGTTCCCCGGGACAGGGGACGTGGGGCTACACCTTC.